This record looks at one T cell receptor beta chain sequence and its context. The authors' processing: Reference gene primer amplification in the assay estimated nucleated cell counts. Assay used: immunoSEQ multiplex PCR; TCRdb lists only in-frame clones, some missing. Clonal size and the V and J genes are those of that table, whereas D and trimming came from the DNA. Of around 200,000 clones listed, about 90% are singletons. V was pared by 3 bases and J by 4 bases, with 16 bases between. CDR3 length: 16 amino acids. Germline CDR1 reads LNHNV; CDR2 reads YYDKDF (reference sequence). These data belong to a study of blood T cell repertoires in COVID-19. Looking at the study overall: COVID-19 samples, acute and convalescent, were from the United States, Italy and Spain.

The sequence was obtained from a woman aged 45-65 years in a cohort exposed to, infected with or recovered from COVID-19 (not recorded which). This rearrangement joins TRBV15 to TRBJ2-1; tentatively, D is TRBD2 (7 bases). The sequenced material came from PBMCs or T cells enriched from blood (not recorded which). The CDR3 protein is CATSSGGGGGYNEQFF. As DNA, the CDR3 is TGTGCCACCAGCAGCGGGGGCGGGGGCGGTTACAATGAGCAGTTCTTC.